These 11 T cell receptor beta chains originate from one sample sequenced in a study of blood T cells in healthy people across ages. PCR was performed a second time for 7 to 11 cycles using a sample-barcoded 5' primer and a J-beta primer mix. Each CDR3 protein gets one entry after TCRdb re-called the 5' RACE reads with MiXCR. The repertoire holds 800,000 to 950,000 distinct CDR3 sequences, with around 36% as singletons. Sequenced material: blood. All receptors come from a man aged 18-30 years in good health.

Many counts were recorded for this clonotype. This chain links TRBV7-9 with TRBJ2-5; TRBD1 matches at 8 bases. Trimming removed 2 bases from V and 5 bases from J; junction bases left unmatched: 7. The CDR3 totals 15 residues. Per the germline V gene, CDR1 is SEHNR and CDR2 is FQNEAQ (reference sequence). The CDR3 DNA is TGTGCCAGCAGCTTATTTGACAGGGGTGAGGAGACCCAGTACTTC. This gives the protein CASSLFDRGEETQYF. The whole variable domain, remainder taken from reference TRBV7-9 and TRBJ2-5, is DTGVSQNPRHKITKRGQNVTFRCDPISEHNRLYWYRQTLGQGPEFLTYFQNEAQLEKSRLLSDRFSAERPKGSFSTLEIQRTEQGDSAMYLCASSLFDRGEETQYFGPGTRLLVL.

V usage is TRBV6-1 and J usage is TRBJ2-1, with 10 bases identical to TRBD1. CDR3 length: 14 residues. V was clipped by 7 bases and J by 5 bases; unmatched bases: 5. From germline, CDR1 is MNHNS and CDR2 SASEGT. In nucleotides, the CDR3 is TGTGCCAGCAACCACGGGACAGGGGACAATGAGCAGTTCTTC. Its translation: CASNHGTGDNEQFF.

A note on this clonotype: At one end, the junction sequence differs from germline, possibly due to a read error. The V call is TRBV7-2, the J call TRBJ2-1, with 14 nucleotides matching TRBD2. This CDR3 region has 15 residues. CDR1 is SGHTA, CDR2 FQGNSA, per germline. Here the CDR3 reads CAGSRTSGGYNEQFF. The CDR3 region has the DNA TGTGCCGGCAGCCGGACTAGCGGGGGGTACAATGAGCAGTTCTTC. The complete variable domain, with remaining parts taken from reference TRBV7-2 and TRBJ2-1, reads GAGVSQSPSNKVTEKGKDVELRCDPISGHTALYWYRQSLGQGLEFLIYFQGNSAPDKSGLPSDRFSAERTGGSVSTLTIQRTQQEDSAVYLCAGSRTSGGYNEQFFGPGTRLTVL.

This clonotype was seen a few times. The genes are TRBV5-5 and TRBJ2-3, with a tentative D call TRBD1 (6 bases). V dropped 1 base and J dropped 11 bases, with 11 bases sitting between them. The CDR3 is made up of 12 amino acids. Germline lookup yields CDR1 SGHKS and CDR2 YYEKEE (reference sequence). The CDR3 region has the DNA TGTGCCAGCAGCTTGCGGCAGGGGAGGCAGTATTTT. Its protein is CASSLRQGRQYF.

There are a few counts of this clonotype. The J gene is TRBJ2-5, the V gene TRBV16, with D uncertain. The CDR3 length is 13 residues. Trimming left V 4 bases short and J 11 bases short, with 17 bases between. The germline V gene encodes CDR1 KGHSY and CDR2 FQNENV. DNA of the CDR3: TGTGCCAGCAGCCCATACGTGAACAATGAGCAGTACTTC. This sequence encodes CASSPYVNNEQYF.

This clonotype turned up a few times. V is TRBV4-3 and J is TRBJ2-3; 12 nucleotides match TRBD2. The germline V gene encodes CDR1 LGHNA and CDR2 YSLEER. The junction had 6 bases not matched to a gene; V was cut back by 0 bases and J by 2 bases. The CDR3 runs 18 residues. The CDR3 protein is CASSQDRASGGATDTQYF. DNA of the CDR3: TGCGCCAGCAGCCAAGATAGGGCTAGCGGGGGGGCCACAGATACGCAGTATTTT.

V usage is TRBV6-5 and J usage is TRBJ2-3; D is undetermined. V was cut by 2 bases and J by 2 bases, with 8 bases left in between. Germline loops: CDR1 MNHEY, CDR2 SVGAGI. CDR3 length: 14 amino acids. The CDR3 DNA is TGTGCCAGCAGTTACAAACTACCCACAGATACGCAGTATTTT. It codes for CASSYKLPTDTQYF.

V usage is TRBV3-1 and J usage is TRBJ1-2; D not resolved. Germline V gene lookup returns CDR1 LGHDT and CDR2 YNNKEL (reference sequence). The V end was cut by 3 bases, the J end by 10 bases, with 12 bases between. The CDR3 runs to 12 residues. DNA for the CDR3: TGTGCCAGCAGCCAGGGGAGGATCGCCTACACCTTC. Protein product: CASSQGRIAYTF.

A few counts support this clonotype. This may be a read error, as it is one base from a much larger clone. The chain uses TRBV29-1 and TRBJ2-1; D is unresolved. The end of the DNA fits TRBJ2-7 better, so the J call may be wrong. The length of the CDR3 is 12 residues. Per germline, CDR1 SQVTM and CDR2 ANQGSEA. As DNA, the CDR3 is TGCAGCGCATCCCCACCCTACAATGAGCAGTACTTC. It specifies CSASPPYNEQYF.

This rearrangement joins TRBV25-1 to TRBJ1-2; tentatively, D is TRBD1 (5 bases). The CDR3 consists of 15 residues. The germline V and J ends were trimmed by 3 bases and 2 bases, with 13 bases remaining between them. Per the germline V gene, CDR1 is MGHDK and CDR2 is SYGVNS. CDR3 sequence: CASSERGRTNYGYTF. The DNA for the CDR3 is TGTGCCAGCAGTGAGCGGGGCAGGACAAACTATGGCTACACCTTC.

J is TRBJ2-7 and V is TRBV7-2; 8 bases map to TRBD1. The CDR3 consists of 14 residues. CDR1 SGHTA and CDR2 FQGNSA come from the germline V gene. V lost 5 bases, J lost 3 bases, and 6 bases stayed unmatched. In DNA form, the CDR3 reads TGTGCCAGCAGCCCGACAGGGGTCCGCTACGAGCAGTACTTC. Translated: CASSPTGVRYEQYF.